This is a list of T cell receptor beta chains from one sample in a study of cytomegalovirus exposure and HLA in healthy donors. The protocol was immunoSEQ multiplex PCR, while the TCRdb copy is restricted to in-frame clones and leaves out a portion. Of 55,000 to 70,000 clones listed, 75% to 80% are singletons. The sequenced sample was PBMCs. All receptors come from a man younger than 35 in good health and CMV-seropositive. CDR3s include the opening cysteine and the closing phenylalanine or tryptophan. D genes are given only for firm matches. For some rows the clone size is stated as once, few or many, or as a class when expanded; others skip it.

CDR3 protein	CDR3 DNA	J gene	clone size	V gene	D gene
CASSQVAWDTEAFF	TGTGCCAGCAGCCAGGTTGCCTGGGACACTGAAGCTTTCTTT	TRBJ1-1	.	TRBV6-5	.
CASSLGGGEIYGYTF	TGTGCCAGCAGCTTAGGGGGGGGAGAGATCTATGGCTACACCTTC	TRBJ1-2	.	TRBV11-2	.
CASTYGLAGVQYF	TGTGCCAGCACCTACGGGCTAGCGGGGGTGCAGTACTTC	TRBJ2-7	.	TRBV6-5	TRBD2
CASGPHGVPQETQYF	TGTGCCAGCGGCCCTCACGGGGTACCTCAAGAGACCCAGTACTTC	TRBJ2-5	.	TRBV2	.
CAWSGGQGDQPQHF	TGTGCCTGGAGTGGGGGACAGGGGGATCAGCCCCAGCATTTT	TRBJ1-5	.	TRBV30	TRBD1
CASSPSQGRDYGYTF	TGCGCCAGCAGCCCATCCCAGGGGCGCGACTATGGCTACACCTTC	TRBJ1-2	once	TRBV5-1	.
CAWSGQGGEQYF	TGTGCCTGGAGTGGGCAGGGGGGCGAGCAGTACTTC	TRBJ2-7	.	TRBV30	.
CASSQGANSPLHF	TGCGCCAGCAGCCAAGGGGCCAATTCACCCCTCCACTTT	TRBJ1-6	.	TRBV4-1	.
CASSVEGGKAQYF	TGTGCCAGCAGCGTAGAGGGGGGGAAGGCCCAGTACTTC	TRBJ2-5	.	TRBV9	.
CASSPTGGGYTEAFF	TGTGCCAGCAGCCCCACTGGTGGGGGCTACACTGAAGCTTTCTTT	TRBJ1-1	few	TRBV7-6	.
CAWDLGPGVAPSEQYF	TGTGCCTGGGACTTAGGGCCGGGGGTGGCACCCAGCGAGCAGTACTTC	TRBJ2-7	.	TRBV30	.
CASSPQLAGATDTQYF	TGTGCCAGCTCACCGCAACTAGCGGGGGCCACAGATACGCAGTATTTT	TRBJ2-3	once	TRBV18	TRBD2
CASSHGQLETEAFF	TGTGCCAGCAGCCATGGACAGCTGGAGACTGAAGCTTTCTTT	TRBJ1-1	medium-sized	TRBV7-9	.
CAWRVLGANYEQYF	TGTGCCTGGAGGGTCCTAGGGGCAAACTACGAGCAGTACTTC	TRBJ2-7	.	TRBV30	.
CASRGGGSNQPQHF	TGTGCCAGCCGGGGGGGAGGGAGCAATCAGCCCCAGCATTTT	TRBJ1-5	.	TRBV6-5	.
CACGQFGEKLFF	TGTGCCTGTGGACAATTTGGGGAAAAACTGTTTTTT	TRBJ1-4	once	TRBV30	.
CASSRLFSYEQYF	TGTGCCAGCAGTCGTTTGTTCTCCTACGAGCAGTACTTC	TRBJ2-7	few	TRBV2	.
CASSYPPRAFF	TGTGCCAGCAGTTACCCCCCTAGGGCTTTCTTT	TRBJ1-1	few	TRBV6-5	.
CASSESGVGEKLFF	TGCGCCAGCAGTGAATCGGGGGTTGGTGAAAAACTGTTTTTT	TRBJ1-4	once	TRBV10-1	.
CASSEGDWDTYEQYF	TGTGCCAGCAGTGAGGGGGACTGGGATACCTACGAGCAGTACTTC	TRBJ2-7	.	TRBV2	.
CASSTQSKYEQYF	TGTGCCAGTAGCACGCAGTCGAAGTACGAGCAGTACTTC	TRBJ2-7	once	TRBV19	.
CASHPGQGIDKNIQYF	TGTGCCAGCCATCCGGGACAGGGGATCGACAAAAACATTCAGTACTTC	TRBJ2-4	.	TRBV2	TRBD1
CASRRQGASYEQYF	TGTGCCAGCAGGAGACAGGGGGCCTCCTACGAGCAGTACTTC	TRBJ2-7	.	TRBV2	TRBD1
CASSLGRGVNQPQHF	TGTGCCAGCAGCTTGGGACGGGGAGTTAATCAGCCCCAGCATTTT	TRBJ1-5	few	TRBV5-6	.
CASSQDRQETQYF	TGTGCCAGCAGCCAAGATCGCCAAGAGACCCAGTACTTC	TRBJ2-5	.	TRBV4-2	.
CASSMTGAPYEQYF	TGTGCCAGCAGTATGACAGGGGCACCCTACGAGCAGTACTTC	TRBJ2-7	.	TRBV28	TRBD1
CAWRGVGNQPQHF	TGTGCCTGGAGAGGCGTCGGGAATCAGCCCCAGCATTTT	TRBJ1-5	.	TRBV30	.